This T cell receptor (beta chain) was documented in a study of long-term antiretroviral therapy in people with HIV. General observations from the study: The study found that diversity rose after ART but stayed below transplant donor controls. ART adherence, viral resistance and therapy changes were not recorded.

Treatment for all HIV-infected participants took place in the United States. The CDR3 has 16 amino acids. Germline trimming cut 3 bases from V and 4 bases from J; bases unmatched to any gene: 10. CDR1 MDHEN and CDR2 SYDVKM come from the germline V gene. On this clone itself: Antigen specificity is unknown.

It was version v3.0 of the immunoSEQ assay that was run at survey level. Generated by immunoSEQ multiplex PCR, the TCRdb table keeps only in-frame clones and is missing some. This sample carries 40,000 to 50,000 clones, about 95% of them seen once, and the ten largest clones take under 2.5%. The sequenced sample was unsorted PBMCs, obtained 9 to 9.5 years after starting antiretroviral therapy. The chain links TRBV28 to TRBJ1-2, with 8 bases identical to TRBD1. The receptor comes from a man younger than 40 with HIV. In nucleotides, the CDR3 is TGTGCCAGCAGTTTGGTAGGACAGGGAGAACTCTATGGCTACACCTTC. Protein sequence: CASSLVGQGELYGYTF.